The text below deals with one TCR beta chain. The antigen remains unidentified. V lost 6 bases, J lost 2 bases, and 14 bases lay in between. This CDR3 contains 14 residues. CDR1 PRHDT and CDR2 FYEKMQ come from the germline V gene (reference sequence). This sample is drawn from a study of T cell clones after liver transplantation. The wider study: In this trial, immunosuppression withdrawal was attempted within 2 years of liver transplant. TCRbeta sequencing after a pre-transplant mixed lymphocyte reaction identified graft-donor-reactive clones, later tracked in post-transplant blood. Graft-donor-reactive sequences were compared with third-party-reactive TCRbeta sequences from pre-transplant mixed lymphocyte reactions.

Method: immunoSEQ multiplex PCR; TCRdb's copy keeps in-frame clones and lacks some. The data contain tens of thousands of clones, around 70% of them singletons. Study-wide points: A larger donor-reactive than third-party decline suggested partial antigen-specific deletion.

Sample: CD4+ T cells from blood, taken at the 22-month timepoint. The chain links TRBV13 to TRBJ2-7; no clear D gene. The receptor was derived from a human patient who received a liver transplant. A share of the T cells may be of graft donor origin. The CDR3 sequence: CASRSRRLTYEQYF. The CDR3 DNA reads TGTGCCAGCAGGTCTAGAAGGTTAACCTACGAGCAGTACTTC.